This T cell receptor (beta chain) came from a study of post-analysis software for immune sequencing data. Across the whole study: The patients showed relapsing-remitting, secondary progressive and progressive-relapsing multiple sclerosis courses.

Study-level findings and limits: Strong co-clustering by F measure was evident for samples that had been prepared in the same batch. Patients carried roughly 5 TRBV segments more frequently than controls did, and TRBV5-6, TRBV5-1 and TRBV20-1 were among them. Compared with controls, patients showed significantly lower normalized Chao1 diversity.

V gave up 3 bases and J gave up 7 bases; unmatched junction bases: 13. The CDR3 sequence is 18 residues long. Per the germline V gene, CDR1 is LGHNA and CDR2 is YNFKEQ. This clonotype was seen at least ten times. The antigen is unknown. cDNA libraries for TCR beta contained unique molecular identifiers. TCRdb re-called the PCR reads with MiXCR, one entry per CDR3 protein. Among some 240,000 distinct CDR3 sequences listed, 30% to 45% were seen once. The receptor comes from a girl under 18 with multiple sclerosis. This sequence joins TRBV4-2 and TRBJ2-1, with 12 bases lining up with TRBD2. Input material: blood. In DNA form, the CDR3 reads TGTGCCAGCAGCCAGGCATCAAGACTAGCGGGAGCACAGAATGAGCAGTTCTTC. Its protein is CASSQASRLAGAQNEQFF.